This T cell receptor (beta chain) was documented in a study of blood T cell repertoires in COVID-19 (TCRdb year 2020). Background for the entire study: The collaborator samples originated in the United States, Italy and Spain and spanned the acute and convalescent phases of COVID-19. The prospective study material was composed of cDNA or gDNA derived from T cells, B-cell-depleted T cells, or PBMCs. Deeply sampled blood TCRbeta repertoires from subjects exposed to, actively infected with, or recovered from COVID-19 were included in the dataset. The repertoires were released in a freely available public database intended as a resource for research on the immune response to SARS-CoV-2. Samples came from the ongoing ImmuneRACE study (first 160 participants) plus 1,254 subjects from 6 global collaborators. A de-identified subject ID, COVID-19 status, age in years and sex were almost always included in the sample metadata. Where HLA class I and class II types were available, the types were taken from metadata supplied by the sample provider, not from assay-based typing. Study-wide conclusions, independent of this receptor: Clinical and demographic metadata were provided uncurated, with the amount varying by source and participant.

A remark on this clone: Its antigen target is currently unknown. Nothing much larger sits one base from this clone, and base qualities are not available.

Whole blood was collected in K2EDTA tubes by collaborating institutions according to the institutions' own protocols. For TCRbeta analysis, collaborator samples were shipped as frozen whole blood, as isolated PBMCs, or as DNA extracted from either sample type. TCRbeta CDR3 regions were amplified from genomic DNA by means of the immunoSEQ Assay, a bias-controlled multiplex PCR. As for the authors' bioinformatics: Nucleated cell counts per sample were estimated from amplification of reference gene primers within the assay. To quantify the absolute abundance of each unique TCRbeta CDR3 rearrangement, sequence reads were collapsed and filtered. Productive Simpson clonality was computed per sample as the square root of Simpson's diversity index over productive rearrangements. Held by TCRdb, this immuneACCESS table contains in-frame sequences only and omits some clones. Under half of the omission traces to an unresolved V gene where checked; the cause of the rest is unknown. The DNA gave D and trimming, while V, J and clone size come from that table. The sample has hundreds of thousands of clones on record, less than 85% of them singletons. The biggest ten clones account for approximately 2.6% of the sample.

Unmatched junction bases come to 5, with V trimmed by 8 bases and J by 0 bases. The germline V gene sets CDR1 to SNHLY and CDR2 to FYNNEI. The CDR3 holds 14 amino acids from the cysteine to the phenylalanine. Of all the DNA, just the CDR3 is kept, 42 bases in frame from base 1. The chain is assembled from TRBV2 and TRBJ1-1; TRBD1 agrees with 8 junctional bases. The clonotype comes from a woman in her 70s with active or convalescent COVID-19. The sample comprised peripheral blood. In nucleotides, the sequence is TGTGCCAGCGGGCAGGACAGGGTGAACACTGAAGCTTTCTTT. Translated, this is CASGQDRVNTEAFF.